This entry describes one T cell receptor beta chain. Its antigen is undetermined. Measured with immunoSEQ multiplex PCR; TCRdb has only the in-frame clones, and not every one. This table holds 65,000 to 85,000 clones, under 95% found once. V lost 5 bases to trimming and J lost 4 bases; unmatched junction nucleotides: 7. CDR1 is SEHNR, CDR2 FQNEAQ, per germline (reference sequence). This CDR3 has 16 amino acids. The sequenced cases were selected for having the highest brain T cell transcript signatures. Pre-surgery treatment included at least one anti-epileptic drug. This record comes from a study of brain T cells in children with intractable seizures. Broader study findings: Only CDR3 sequence similarity suggested viral specificity, without known HCMV serostatus. Pre-surgery blood may have been undersampled, hiding some clones.

The origin of this receptor is a boy less than two years old with tuberous sclerosis and intractable seizures. Sequenced here: peripheral blood, sampled at surgery. This rearrangement joins TRBV7-9 to TRBJ2-1, with 11 bases matching TRBD2. CDR3 DNA: TGTGCCAGCAGCCCACGGACTAGCGGGTTATACAATGAGCAGTTCTTC. Translating gives CASSPRTSGLYNEQFF.